This paragraph covers one TCR beta chain sequence. The entry originates in a study of blood T cells in healthy people across ages. The use of a sample-barcoded 5' primer and a J-beta primer mix characterized a second PCR of about 7 to 12 cycles. Every molecule of cDNA carried a tag from a template-switch adaptor with 12 random nucleotides. TCRdb reprocessed the 5' RACE reads via MiXCR and lists one record per CDR3 protein. The sample shows 1,800,000 or so distinct CDR3 sequences, 30% to 40% of them seen only once. The CDR3 spans 14 residues. Germline values: CDR1 KGHDR, CDR2 SFDVKD. The V end was cut by 7 bases, the J end by 4 bases, with 15 bases between.

The clonotype was recovered from a human donor in good health. Sequencing was done on a sample of blood. The gene calls are TRBV24-1 and TRBJ2-5, with D perhaps matching TRBD1 (5 bases). The chain's CDR3 is CATSKNQGSETQYF. The DNA for the CDR3 is TGTGCCACCAGCAAGAATCAGGGATCAGAGACCCAGTACTTC.